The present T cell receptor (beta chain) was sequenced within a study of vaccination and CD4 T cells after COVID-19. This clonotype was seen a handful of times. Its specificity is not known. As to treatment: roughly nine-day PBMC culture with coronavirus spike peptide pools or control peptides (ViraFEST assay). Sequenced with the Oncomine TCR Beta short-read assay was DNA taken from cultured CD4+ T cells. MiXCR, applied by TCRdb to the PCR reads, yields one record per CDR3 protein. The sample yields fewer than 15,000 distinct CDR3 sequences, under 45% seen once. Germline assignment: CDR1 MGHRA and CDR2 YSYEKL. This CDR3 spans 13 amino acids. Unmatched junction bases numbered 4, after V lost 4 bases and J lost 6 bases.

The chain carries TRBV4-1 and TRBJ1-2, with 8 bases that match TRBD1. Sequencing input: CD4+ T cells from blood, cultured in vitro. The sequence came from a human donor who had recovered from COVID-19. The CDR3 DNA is TGCGCCAGCAGCCGTACAGGGGGGGATGGCTACACCTTC. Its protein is CASSRTGGDGYTF.